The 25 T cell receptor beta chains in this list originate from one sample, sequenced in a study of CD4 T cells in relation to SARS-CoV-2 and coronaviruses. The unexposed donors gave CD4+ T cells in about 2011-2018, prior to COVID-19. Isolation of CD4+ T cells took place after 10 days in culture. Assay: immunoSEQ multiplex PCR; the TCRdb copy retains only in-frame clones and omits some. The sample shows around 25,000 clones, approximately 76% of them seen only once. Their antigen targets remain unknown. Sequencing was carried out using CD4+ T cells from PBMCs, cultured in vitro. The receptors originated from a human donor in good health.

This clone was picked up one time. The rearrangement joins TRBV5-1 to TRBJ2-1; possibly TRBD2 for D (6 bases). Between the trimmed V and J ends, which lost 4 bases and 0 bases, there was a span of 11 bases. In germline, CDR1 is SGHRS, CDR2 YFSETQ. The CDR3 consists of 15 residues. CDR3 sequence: CASSGGTVSYNEQFF. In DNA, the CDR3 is TGCGCCAGCAGCGGCGGGACGGTCTCCTACAATGAGCAGTTCTTC.

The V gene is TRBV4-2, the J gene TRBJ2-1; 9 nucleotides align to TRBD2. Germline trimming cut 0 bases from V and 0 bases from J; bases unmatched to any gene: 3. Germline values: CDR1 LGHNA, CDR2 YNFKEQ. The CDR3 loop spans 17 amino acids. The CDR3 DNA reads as TGTGCCAGCAGCCAAGATAGCGGGAGTCTCTCCTACAATGAGCAGTTCTTC. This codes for CASSQDSGSLSYNEQFF.

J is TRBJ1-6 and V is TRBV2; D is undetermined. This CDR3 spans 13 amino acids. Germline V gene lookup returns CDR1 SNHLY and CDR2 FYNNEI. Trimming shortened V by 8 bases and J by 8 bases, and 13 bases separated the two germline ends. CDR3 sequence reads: CASRPEVDSPLHF. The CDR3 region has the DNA TGTGCCAGCCGCCCTGAGGTTGATTCACCCCTCCACTTT. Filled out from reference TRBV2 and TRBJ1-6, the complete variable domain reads EPEVTQTPSHQVTQMGQEVILRCVPISNHLYFYWYRQILGQKVEFLVSFYNNEISEKSEIFDDQFSVERPDGSNFTLKIRSTKLEDSAMYFCASRPEVDSPLHFGNGTRLTVT.

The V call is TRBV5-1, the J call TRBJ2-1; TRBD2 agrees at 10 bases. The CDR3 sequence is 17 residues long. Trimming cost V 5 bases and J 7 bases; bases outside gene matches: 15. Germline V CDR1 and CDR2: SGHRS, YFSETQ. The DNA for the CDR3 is TGCGCCAGCAGGTCGCCCCCACTAGCGGGAAGGGGGAATGAGCAGTTCTTC. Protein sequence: CASRSPPLAGRGNEQFF.

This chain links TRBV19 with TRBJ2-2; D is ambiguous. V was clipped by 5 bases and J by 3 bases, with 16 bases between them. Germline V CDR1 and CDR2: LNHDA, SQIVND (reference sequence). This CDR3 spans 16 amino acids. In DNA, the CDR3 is TGTGCCAGTAGTCCCCCGAGTGGGTTTCACACCGGGGAGCTGTTTTTT. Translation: CASSPPSGFHTGELFF.

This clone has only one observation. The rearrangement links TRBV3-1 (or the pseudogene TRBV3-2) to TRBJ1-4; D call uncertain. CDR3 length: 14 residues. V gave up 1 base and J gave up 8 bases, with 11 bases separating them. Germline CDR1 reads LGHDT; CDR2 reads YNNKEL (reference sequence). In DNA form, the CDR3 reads TGTGCCAGCAGCCAAGGGGGAGGGTGGGAAAAACTGTTTTTT. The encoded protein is CASSQGGGWEKLFF.

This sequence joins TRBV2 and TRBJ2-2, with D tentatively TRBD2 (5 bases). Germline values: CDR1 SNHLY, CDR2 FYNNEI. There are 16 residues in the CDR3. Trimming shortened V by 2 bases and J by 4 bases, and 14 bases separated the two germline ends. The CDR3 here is CASSETGIGSTGELFF. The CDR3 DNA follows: TGTGCCAGCAGTGAAACCGGGATCGGATCCACCGGGGAGCTGTTTTTT.

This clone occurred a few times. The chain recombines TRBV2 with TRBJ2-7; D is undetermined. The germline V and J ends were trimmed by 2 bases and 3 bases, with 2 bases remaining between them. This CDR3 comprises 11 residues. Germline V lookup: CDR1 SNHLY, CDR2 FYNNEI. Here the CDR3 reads CASSEIYEQYF. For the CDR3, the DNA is TGTGCCAGCAGTGAAATCTACGAGCAGTACTTC.

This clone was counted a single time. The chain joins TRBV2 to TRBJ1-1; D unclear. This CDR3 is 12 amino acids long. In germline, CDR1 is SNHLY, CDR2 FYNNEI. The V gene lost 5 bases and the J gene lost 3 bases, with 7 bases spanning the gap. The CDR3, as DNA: TGTGCCAGCAGTATGGATGACACTGAAGCTTTCTTT. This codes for CASSMDDTEAFF.

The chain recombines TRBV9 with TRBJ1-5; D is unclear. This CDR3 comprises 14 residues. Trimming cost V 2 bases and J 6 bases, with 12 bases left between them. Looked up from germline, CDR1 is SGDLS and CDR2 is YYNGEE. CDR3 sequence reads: CASSVLPGGQPQHF. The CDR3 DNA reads TGTGCCAGCAGCGTTCTTCCGGGAGGTCAGCCCCAGCATTTT.

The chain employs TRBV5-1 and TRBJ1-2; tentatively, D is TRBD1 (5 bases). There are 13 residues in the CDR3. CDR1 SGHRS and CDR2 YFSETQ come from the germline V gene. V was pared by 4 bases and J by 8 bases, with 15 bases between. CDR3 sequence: CASSLAGGWGYTF. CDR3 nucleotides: TGCGCCAGCAGCCTGGCGGGGGGATGGGGCTACACCTTC.

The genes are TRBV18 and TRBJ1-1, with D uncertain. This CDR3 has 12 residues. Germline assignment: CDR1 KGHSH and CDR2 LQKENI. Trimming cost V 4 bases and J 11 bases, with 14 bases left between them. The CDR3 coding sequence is TGTGCCAGCTCACTCCCCACGGGTGGGGCTTTCTTT. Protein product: CASSLPTGGAFF.

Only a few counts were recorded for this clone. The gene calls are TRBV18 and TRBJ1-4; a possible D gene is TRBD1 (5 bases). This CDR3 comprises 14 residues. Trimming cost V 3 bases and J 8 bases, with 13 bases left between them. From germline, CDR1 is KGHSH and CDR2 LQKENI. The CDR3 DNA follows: TGTGCCAGCTCACCTCCAGGGCCGGAGGAAAAACTGTTTTTT. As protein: CASSPPGPEEKLFF. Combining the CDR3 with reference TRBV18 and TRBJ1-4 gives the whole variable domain NAGVMQNPRHLVRRRGQEARLRCSPMKGHSHVYWYRQLPEEGLKFMVYLQKENIIDESGMPKERFSAEFPKEGPSILRIQQVVRGDSAAYFCASSPPGPEEKLFFGSGTQLSVL.

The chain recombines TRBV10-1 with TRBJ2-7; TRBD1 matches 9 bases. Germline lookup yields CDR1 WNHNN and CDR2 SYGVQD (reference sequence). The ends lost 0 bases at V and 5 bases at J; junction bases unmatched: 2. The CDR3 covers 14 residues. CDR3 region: CASSESGQGHEQYF. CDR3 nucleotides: TGCGCCAGCAGTGAGTCGGGACAGGGTCACGAGCAGTACTTC.

CDR3 amino acids: CATSVGPEQFF. The CDR3, as DNA: TGTGCCACCAGTGTGGGGCCTGAGCAGTTCTTC. V gene TRBV24-1 combines with J gene TRBJ2-1, with D possibly being TRBD1 (5 bases). The CDR3 loop spans 11 amino acids. Germline CDR1 is KGHDR and CDR2 is SFDVKD. V dropped 5 bases and J dropped 9 bases, with 7 bases sitting between them.

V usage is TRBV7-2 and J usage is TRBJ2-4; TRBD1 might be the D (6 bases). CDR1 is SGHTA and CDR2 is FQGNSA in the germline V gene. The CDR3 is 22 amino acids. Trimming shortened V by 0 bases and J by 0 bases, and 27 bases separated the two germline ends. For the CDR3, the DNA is TGTGCCAGCAGCTTAGCTGTGAAGGGGGTAATGGGCGACCCATTAGCCAAAAACATTCAGTACTTC. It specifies CASSLAVKGVMGDPLAKNIQYF.

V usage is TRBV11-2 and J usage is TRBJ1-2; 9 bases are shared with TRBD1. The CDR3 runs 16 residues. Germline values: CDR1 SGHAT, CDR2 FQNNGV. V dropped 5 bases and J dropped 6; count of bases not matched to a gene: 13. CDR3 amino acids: CASSPTGGDFRNGYTF. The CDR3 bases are TGTGCCAGCAGCCCGACAGGGGGGGATTTTCGGAATGGCTACACCTTC.

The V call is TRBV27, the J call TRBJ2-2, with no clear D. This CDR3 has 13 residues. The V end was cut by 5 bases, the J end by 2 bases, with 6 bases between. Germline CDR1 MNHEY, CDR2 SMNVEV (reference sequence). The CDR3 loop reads CASSVKNTGELFF. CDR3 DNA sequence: TGTGCCAGCAGTGTAAAAAACACCGGGGAGCTGTTTTTT.

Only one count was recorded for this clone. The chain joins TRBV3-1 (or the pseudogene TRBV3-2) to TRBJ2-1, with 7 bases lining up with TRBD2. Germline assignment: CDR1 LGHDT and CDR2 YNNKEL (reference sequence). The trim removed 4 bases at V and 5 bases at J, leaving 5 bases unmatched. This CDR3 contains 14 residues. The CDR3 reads CASSPRTSNNEQFF. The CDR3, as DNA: TGTGCCAGCAGCCCGAGGACTAGTAACAATGAGCAGTTCTTC.

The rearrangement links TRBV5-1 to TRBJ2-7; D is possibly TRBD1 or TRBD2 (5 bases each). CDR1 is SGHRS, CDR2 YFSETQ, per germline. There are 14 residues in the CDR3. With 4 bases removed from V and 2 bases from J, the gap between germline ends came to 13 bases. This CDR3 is CASSPGTGTYEQYF. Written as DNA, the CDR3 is TGCGCCAGCAGCCCCGGGACGGGAACCTACGAGCAGTACTTC.

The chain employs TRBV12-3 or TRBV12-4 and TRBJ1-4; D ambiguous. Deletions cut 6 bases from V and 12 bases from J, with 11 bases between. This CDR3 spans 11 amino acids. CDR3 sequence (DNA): TGTGCCAGCAGAGGAGTTGAGGAACTGTTTTTT. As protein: CASRGVEELFF.

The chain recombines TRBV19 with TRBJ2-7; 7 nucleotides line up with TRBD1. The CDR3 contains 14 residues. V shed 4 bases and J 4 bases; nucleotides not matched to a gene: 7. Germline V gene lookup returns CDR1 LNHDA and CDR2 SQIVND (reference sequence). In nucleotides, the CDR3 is TGTGCCAGTAGTAAGCGACGGACAGGTTACGAGCAGTACTTC. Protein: CASSKRRTGYEQYF.

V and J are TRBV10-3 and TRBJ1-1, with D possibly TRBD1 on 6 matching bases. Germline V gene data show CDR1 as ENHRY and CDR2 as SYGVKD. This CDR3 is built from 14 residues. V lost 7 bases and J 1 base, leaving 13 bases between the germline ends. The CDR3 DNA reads TGTGCCATCATACAGGGAGAAGGGAACACTGAAGCTTTCTTT. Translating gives CAIIQGEGNTEAFF.

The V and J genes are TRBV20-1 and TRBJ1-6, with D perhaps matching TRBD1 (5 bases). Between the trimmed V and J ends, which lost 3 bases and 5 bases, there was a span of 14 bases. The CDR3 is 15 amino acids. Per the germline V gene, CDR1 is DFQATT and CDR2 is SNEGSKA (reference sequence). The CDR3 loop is CSASSGDRNNSPLHF. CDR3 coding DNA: TGCAGTGCTAGTTCCGGGGACCGGAATAATTCACCCCTCCACTTT.

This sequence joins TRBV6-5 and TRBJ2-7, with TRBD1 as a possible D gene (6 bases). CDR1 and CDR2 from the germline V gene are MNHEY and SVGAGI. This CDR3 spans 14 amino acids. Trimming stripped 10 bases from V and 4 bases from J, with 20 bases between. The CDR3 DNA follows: TGTGCCACTACTCAGGCAGGGACAAATTACGAGCAGTACTTC. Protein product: CATTQAGTNYEQYF.